This T cell receptor beta chain comes out of a study of Ad26.COV2.S vaccination and SARS-CoV-2 variants. With 4 bases clipped from V and 13 bases from J, the junction kept 10 bases outside the gene matches. Germline values: CDR1 MNHEY, CDR2 SMNVEV (reference sequence). CDR3 length: 14 amino acids. Sample treatment: around 19 received Ad26.COV2.S at low or high dose, single or two shots; a few received placebo; per-sample allocation not given. All samples were drawn on day 63, counting from the first vaccine or placebo injection. This table comes from immunoSEQ multiplex PCR, and its TCRdb copy is limited to in-frame clones, with some not included. This table has about 430,000 clones, 75% to 95% appearing once.

The input for sequencing was peripheral blood, taken in a trial of Ad26.COV2.S vaccine versus placebo. The V gene is TRBV27, the J gene TRBJ2-1; 10 positions match TRBD2. The receptor was isolated from a person aged 18 to 65 who received the Ad26.COV2.S COVID-19 vaccine or a placebo. Here the CDR3 reads CASSSSGLAELQFF. In DNA form, the CDR3 reads TGTGCCAGCAGTTCCTCTGGACTAGCGGAACTTCAGTTCTTC.